Below, 21 T cell receptor beta chains from the same sample are listed, as sequenced in a study of shared clonotypes between healthy human individuals. Profiling relied on immunoSEQ multiplex PCR, and the TCRdb table lists in-frame clones only, not all of them. The sample records 1,500,000 or so clones, about 96% being singletons. Sequenced: naive CD4+ T cells sorted from blood. The subset here: CD45RA+ positively selected. The receptors come from a young man in good health.

The chain links TRBV15 to TRBJ1-5, with 8 nucleotides matching TRBD1. This CDR3 has 18 residues. The V and J ends lost 3 bases and 0 bases, in that order; junction bases with no gene match: 10. The germline gives CDR1 LNHNV, CDR2 YYDKDF (reference sequence). For the CDR3, the DNA is TGTGCCACCAGCAGTGGGGGACAGGCGATTTATAGCAATCAGCCCCAGCATTTT. Protein sequence: CATSSGGQAIYSNQPQHF.

V and J are TRBV7-8 and TRBJ2-1, with 9 bases fitting TRBD2. Germline CDR1 is SGHVS and CDR2 is FQNEAQ. CDR3 size: 17 residues. Trimming cost V 6 bases and J 7 bases; bases outside gene matches: 16. CDR3 protein: CASRRERGRALRNEQFF. CDR3 coding DNA: TGTGCCAGCAGGAGGGAGCGCGGGAGGGCCCTCAGAAATGAGCAGTTCTTC.

The chain employs TRBV11-2 and TRBJ2-1; D gene ambiguous. The CDR3 loop spans 16 amino acids. Germline-derived CDR1 and CDR2 are SGHAT and FQNNGV. The V gene lost 0 bases and the J gene lost 0 bases, with 9 bases spanning the gap. CDR3 sequence reads: CASSLDPSYSYNEQFF. Here the CDR3 DNA reads TGTGCCAGCAGCTTAGATCCCTCCTACTCCTACAATGAGCAGTTCTTC.

The chain recombines TRBV11-2 with TRBJ2-1, with TRBD2 as a possible D gene (6 bases). The CDR3 length is 16 residues. CDR1 and CDR2 from the germline V gene are SGHAT and FQNNGV. V was pared by 0 bases and J by 11 bases, with 20 bases between. CDR3 sequence: CASSLEGPPERVKQFF. The DNA of the CDR3 is TGTGCCAGCAGCTTAGAGGGCCCCCCGGAGCGGGTAAAGCAGTTCTTC.

This chain uses TRBV29-1 with TRBJ1-4; tentatively, D is TRBD1 (6 bases). Trimming shortened V by 4 bases and J by 8 bases, and 17 bases separated the two germline ends. Germline CDR1 and CDR2: SQVTM and ANQGSEA. The length of the CDR3 is 14 residues. In DNA form, the CDR3 reads TGCAGCGTTGGTTGGGGGGCACTCGACGAAAAACTGTTTTTT. Protein: CSVGWGALDEKLFF.

The V gene is TRBV11-1, the J gene TRBJ1-2; no firm D call. The CDR3 spans 11 residues. V lost 5 bases, J lost 8 bases, and 9 bases lay in between. CDR1 is SGHAT and CDR2 is FQDESV in the germline V gene (reference sequence). The CDR3 nucleotides are TGTGCCAGCAGCCCAACCCTGGGCTACACCTTC. It specifies CASSPTLGYTF.

The chain recombines TRBV5-8 with TRBJ1-5, with 7 bases identical to TRBD1. V shed 5 bases and J 2 bases; nucleotides not matched to a gene: 10. Germline CDR1 is SGHTS and CDR2 is YDEGEE. This CDR3 is built from 16 residues. The CDR3: CASSQEGAGGNQPQHF. In DNA, the CDR3 is TGTGCCAGCAGTCAAGAGGGGGCGGGGGGCAATCAGCCCCAGCATTTT. Full variable domain (remainder filled in from reference TRBV5-8 and TRBJ1-5): EAGVTQSPTHLIKTRGQQATLRCSPISGHTSVYWYQQALGLGLQFLLWYDEGEERNRGNFPPRFSGRQFPNYSSELNVNALELEDSALYLCASSQEGAGGNQPQHFGDGTRLSIL.

This rearrangement joins TRBV18 to TRBJ2-7; D might be TRBD1 or TRBD2, each matching 5 bases. This CDR3 is built from 14 residues. From germline, CDR1 is KGHSH and CDR2 LQKENI. Trimming left V 0 bases short and J 6 bases short, with 12 bases between. CDR3 nucleotide sequence: TGTGCCAGCTCACCACCAGGGGTGAGGGGCGAGCAGTACTTC. This codes for CASSPPGVRGEQYF. The full variable domain, in which reference TRBV18 and TRBJ2-7 provide the parts outside the CDR3, is NAGVMQNPRHLVRRRGQEARLRCSPMKGHSHVYWYRQLPEEGLKFMVYLQKENIIDESGMPKERFSAEFPKEGPSILRIQQVVRGDSAAYFCASSPPGVRGEQYFGPGTRLTVT.

The chain combines TRBV7-9 with TRBJ1-1; D is perhaps TRBD1 (5 bases). Per the germline V gene, CDR1 is SEHNR and CDR2 is FQNEAQ (reference sequence). V gave up 1 base and J gave up 10 bases, with 22 bases separating them. There are 16 residues in the CDR3. Here the CDR3 DNA reads TGTGCCAGCAGCTTAGTATGGGGTCGGGACGTGGAAGGAGCTTTCTTT. Its translation is CASSLVWGRDVEGAFF. Variable domain in full (rest from reference TRBV7-9 and TRBJ1-1): DTGVSQNPRHKITKRGQNVTFRCDPISEHNRLYWYRQTLGQGPEFLTYFQNEAQLEKSRLLSDRFSAERPKGSFSTLEIQRTEQGDSAMYLCASSLVWGRDVEGAFFGQGTRLTVV.

As for this clone: Other DNA sequences of this sample code for an identical CDR3. This chain connects TRBV27 to TRBJ2-6; D is unclear. The germline CDR1 and CDR2 sequences are MNHEY and SMNVEV (reference sequence). CDR3 length equals 14 residues. Trimming took 5 bases from V and 2 from J, leaving 7 bases between them. The CDR3 coding sequence is TGTGCCAGCAGTCCCTTGGCTGGGGCCAACGTCCTGACTTTC. Translated, it gives CASSPLAGANVLTF.

The CDR3 here is CASSWTQGPGEQYF. DNA for the CDR3: TGTGCCAGCAGTTGGACACAGGGGCCGGGCGAGCAGTACTTC. The rearrangement uses TRBV6-1 and TRBJ2-7; 7 bases agree with TRBD1. J was trimmed by 6 bases and V by 5 bases; bases with no gene match: 10. Germline-derived CDR1 and CDR2 are MNHNS and SASEGT. The CDR3 runs 14 residues.

This clone was seen once. This chain links TRBV4-1 with TRBJ2-5; D not certain. V lost 1 base to trimming and J lost 3 bases, with 12 bases between them. The CDR3 totals 15 residues. The germline V gene has CDR1 MGHRA and CDR2 YSYEKL. CDR3 nucleotide sequence: TGCGCCAGCAGCCAAGTGGATCGACCGGAAGAGACCCAGTACTTC. It specifies CASSQVDRPEETQYF.

This chain connects TRBV19 to TRBJ2-5, with D unclear. Trimming pared 4 bases from V and 2 bases from J, leaving 11 bases between. CDR1 is LNHDA, CDR2 SQIVND, per germline (reference sequence). This CDR3 spans 14 amino acids. This chain's CDR3 is CASSTLRFQETQYF. The CDR3 nucleotides are TGTGCCAGTAGTACTCTCCGCTTTCAAGAGACCCAGTACTTC.

The CDR3 nucleotides are TGTGCCAGCAGTTCCCCACCAGTTCCGTTCTTC. Protein sequence: CASSSPPVPFF. This rearrangement joins TRBV2 to TRBJ2-1, with D uncertain. V lost 5 bases, J lost 15 bases, and 14 bases lay in between. CDR3 length equals 11 residues. Germline CDR1 SNHLY, CDR2 FYNNEI.

The V and J genes are TRBV5-1 and TRBJ2-2; no firm D call. Between the trimmed V and J ends, which lost 0 bases and 5 bases, there was a span of 8 bases. Per germline, CDR1 SGHRS and CDR2 YFSETQ. There are 14 residues in the CDR3. The CDR3 here is CASSLASRTGELFF. The CDR3, as DNA: TGCGCCAGCAGCTTGGCCAGTCGAACCGGGGAGCTGTTTTTT.

The chain couples TRBV29-1 to TRBJ1-5; D is uncertain. Trimming removed 4 bases at V and 6 bases at J, with 10 bases between. CDR1 and CDR2 from the germline V gene are SQVTM and ANQGSEA. The CDR3 length is 12 residues. CDR3 nucleotide sequence: TGCAGCGTTGGTAATAGAGGTCAGCCCCAGCATTTT. Translating it yields CSVGNRGQPQHF.

The J gene is TRBJ1-5, the V gene TRBV28; no clear D. The germline V gene has CDR1 MDHEN and CDR2 SYDVKM. CDR3 length equals 16 residues. The V and J ends lost 10 bases and 0 bases respectively, with 19 bases between them. This chain's CDR3 is CAINSFKGISNQPQHF. In nucleotides, the CDR3 is TGTGCCATCAACAGTTTTAAGGGAATTAGCAATCAGCCCCAGCATTTT.

The V and J genes are TRBV5-1 and TRBJ2-3; 14 bases agree with TRBD2. The CDR3 length is 18 residues. V gave up 4 bases and J gave up 0 bases; unmatched junction bases: 7. Germline lookup yields CDR1 SGHRS and CDR2 YFSETQ. The CDR3 DNA follows: TGCGCCAGCAGCCTAGGGACTAGCGGGGGTCTTAGCACAGATACGCAGTATTTT. It codes for CASSLGTSGGLSTDTQYF.

V and J are TRBV28 and TRBJ1-2; the match to TRBD1 covers 7 bases. CDR3 length equals 15 residues. Germline-derived CDR1 and CDR2 are MDHEN and SYDVKM. V shed 6 bases, J shed 2 bases, and the junction held 9 bases outside the gene matches. CDR3 sequence reads: CASSSLTGRNYGYTF. In DNA, the CDR3 is TGTGCCAGCAGCTCGTTGACAGGGAGGAACTATGGCTACACCTTC.

The rearrangement links TRBV6-5 to TRBJ1-2; D not resolved. V was shortened by 6 bases and J by 0 bases, with 8 bases between the two germline ends. CDR1 is MNHEY and CDR2 is SVGAGI in the germline V gene. The CDR3 loop spans 13 amino acids. CDR3 amino acids: CASRPAANYGYTF. CDR3 bases: TGTGCCAGCAGGCCAGCGGCTAACTATGGCTACACCTTC.

V and J are TRBV28 and TRBJ1-5, with D maybe TRBD1 (5 bases). Trimming took off 5 bases at V and 5 bases at J, with 13 bases between the two ends. The CDR3 contains 14 residues. Germline V lookup: CDR1 MDHEN, CDR2 SYDVKM. The CDR3 here is CASSPGTFDQPQHF. The CDR3 DNA reads TGTGCCAGCAGTCCCGGGACTTTTGATCAGCCCCAGCATTTT.